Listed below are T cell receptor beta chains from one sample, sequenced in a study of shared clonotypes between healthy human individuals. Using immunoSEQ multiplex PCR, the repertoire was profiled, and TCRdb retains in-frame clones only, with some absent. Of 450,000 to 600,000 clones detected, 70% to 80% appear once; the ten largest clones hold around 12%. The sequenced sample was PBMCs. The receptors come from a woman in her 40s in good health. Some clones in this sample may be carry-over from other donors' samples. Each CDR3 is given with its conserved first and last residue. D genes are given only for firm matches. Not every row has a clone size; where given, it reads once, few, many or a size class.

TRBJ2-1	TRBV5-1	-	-	TGCGCCAGCAGCTTGCGGGGGGCAGGGTACAATGAGCAGTTCTTC	CASSLRGAGYNEQFF
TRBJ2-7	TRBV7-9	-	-	TGTGCCAGCAGCTTCGGTAGGGACGAGCAGTACTTC	CASSFGRDEQYF
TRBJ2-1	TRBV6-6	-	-	TGTGCCAGCAGTTACTCGGGGGATTTGGCTGAGCAGTTCTTC	CASSYSGDLAEQFF
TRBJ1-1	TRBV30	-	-	TGTGCCTGGAGTGTTGTGCATACTGAAGCTTTCTTT	CAWSVVHTEAFF
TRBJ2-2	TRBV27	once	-	TGTGCCAGCAGTGACCTGGGGGACCCCGGGGAGCTGTTTTTT	CASSDLGDPGELFF
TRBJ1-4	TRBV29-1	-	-	TGCAGCTTCCTGGGTCAGGGCAATGAAAAACTGTTTTTT	CSFLGQGNEKLFF
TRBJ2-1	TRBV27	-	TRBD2	TGTGCCAGCAGTTCCCCGGCTAGCGGGAGTGGCGATGAGCAGTTCTTC	CASSSPASGSGDEQFF
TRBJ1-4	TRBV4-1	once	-	TGCGCCAGCAGCCAAGATTGGCCAACTAATGAAAAACTGTTTTTT	CASSQDWPTNEKLFF
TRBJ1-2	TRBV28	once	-	TGTGCCAGCAGTTGGTCAAACTATGGCTACACCTTC	CASSWSNYGYTF
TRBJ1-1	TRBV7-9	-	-	TGTGCCAGCAGCTCCCAAGAGGGCACTGAAGCTTTCTTT	CASSSQEGTEAFF
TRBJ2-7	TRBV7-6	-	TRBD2	TGTGCCAGCAGCGGGACTAGCAACTCCTACGAGCAGTACTTC	CASSGTSNSYEQYF
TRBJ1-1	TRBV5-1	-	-	TGCGCCAGCAGCACAGCCAACACTGAAGCTTTCTTT	CASSTANTEAFF
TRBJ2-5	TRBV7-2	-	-	TGTGCCAGCAGCTCCTATGAAGGCGGGACCCAGTACTTC	CASSSYEGGTQYF
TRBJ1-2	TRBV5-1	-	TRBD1	TGCGCCAGCCTTCCCACCCCGGGACAGAACTATGGCTACACCTTC	CASLPTPGQNYGYTF
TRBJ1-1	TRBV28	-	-	TGTGCCAGCAGTCTTGGCAATTTGTGGGGGGGCAATGGGACTGAAGCTTTCTTT	CASSLGNLWGGNGTEAFF
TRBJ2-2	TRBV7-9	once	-	TGTGCCAGCAGCCCACGGGGATACACCGGGGAGCTGTTTTTT	CASSPRGYTGELFF
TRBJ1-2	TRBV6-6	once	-	TGTGCCAGCAGTTACTCGAAGGGGAACTATGGCTACACCTTC	CASSYSKGNYGYTF
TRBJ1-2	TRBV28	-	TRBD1	TGTGCCAGCGGGGCGAGGACAGGGACTTTTGGCTACACCTTC	CASGARTGTFGYTF
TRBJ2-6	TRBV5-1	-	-	TGCGCCAGCAGCGGGGGGGACAGGCCCATCCAATCTGGGGCCAACGTCCTGACTTTC	CASSGGDRPIQSGANVLTF
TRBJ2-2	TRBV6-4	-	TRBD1	TGTGCCAGCATTGGACAGGGGGCTTGGGGGGAGCTGTTTTTT	CASIGQGAWGELFF
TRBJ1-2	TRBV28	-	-	TGTGCCAGCAGTTTGCGGCAGAACTATGGCTACACCTTC	CASSLRQNYGYTF
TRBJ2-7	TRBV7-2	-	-	TGTGCCAGCAGGGGGGAGCCGACAACCTACGAGCAGTACTTC	CASRGEPTTYEQYF
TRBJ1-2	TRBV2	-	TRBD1	TGTGCCAGCAGCACAGACAGGGGGGCTAACTATGGCTACACCTTC	CASSTDRGANYGYTF
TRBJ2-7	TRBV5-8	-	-	TGTGCCAGCAGCTTGGGGGTGGGATTCTCCTACGAGCAGTACTTC	CASSLGVGFSYEQYF
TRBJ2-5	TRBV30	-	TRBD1	TGTGCCTGGACTAGACAGGGGGTTCAAGAGACCCAGTACTTC	CAWTRQGVQETQYF
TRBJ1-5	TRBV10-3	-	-	TGTGCCATCAGTGAGGCGGGGGGTGCCGTTCAGCCCCAGCATTTT	CAISEAGGAVQPQHF
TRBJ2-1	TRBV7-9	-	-	TGTGCCAGCAGGTCAGGGTGGTCTTCGGTTGAGCAGTTCTTC	CASRSGWSSVEQFF
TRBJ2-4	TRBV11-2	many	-	TGTGCCAGCAGCCCCTACAGGGTGGGGGCCAAAAACATTCAGTACTTC	CASSPYRVGAKNIQYF
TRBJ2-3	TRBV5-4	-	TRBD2	TGTGCCAGCAGCCCGGGACTAGAGAAGACAGATACGCAGTATTTT	CASSPGLEKTDTQYF
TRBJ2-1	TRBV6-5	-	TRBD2	TGTGCCAGCAGATCTACGGGACTAGCGCAAGAGCAGTTCTTC	CASRSTGLAQEQFF
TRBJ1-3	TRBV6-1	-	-	TGTGCCAGCAGTCCAGGGTTCTCTGGAAACACCATATATTTT	CASSPGFSGNTIYF
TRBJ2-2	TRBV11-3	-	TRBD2	TGTGCCAGCAGCCTCTTGGGAGGGAGCAACACCGGGGAGCTGTTTTTT	CASSLLGGSNTGELFF